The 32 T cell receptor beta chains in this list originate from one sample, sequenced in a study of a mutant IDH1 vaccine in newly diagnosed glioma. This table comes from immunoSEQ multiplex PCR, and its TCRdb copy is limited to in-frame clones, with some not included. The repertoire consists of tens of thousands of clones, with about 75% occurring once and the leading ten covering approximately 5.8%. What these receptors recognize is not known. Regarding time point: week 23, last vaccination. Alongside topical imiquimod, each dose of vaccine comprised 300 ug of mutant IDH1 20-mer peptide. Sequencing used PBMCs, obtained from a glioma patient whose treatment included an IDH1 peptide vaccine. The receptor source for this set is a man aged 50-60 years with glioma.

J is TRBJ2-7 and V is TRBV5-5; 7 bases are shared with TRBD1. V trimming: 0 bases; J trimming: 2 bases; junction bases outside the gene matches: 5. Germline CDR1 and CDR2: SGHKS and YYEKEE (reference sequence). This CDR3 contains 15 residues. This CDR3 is CASSLATGDPYEQYF. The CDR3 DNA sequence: TGTGCCAGCAGCTTGGCCACAGGGGACCCCTACGAGCAGTACTTC.

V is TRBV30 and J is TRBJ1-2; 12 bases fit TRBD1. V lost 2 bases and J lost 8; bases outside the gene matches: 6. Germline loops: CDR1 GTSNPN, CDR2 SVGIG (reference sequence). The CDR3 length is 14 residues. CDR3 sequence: CAWSMGTGGGGYTF. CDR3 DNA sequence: TGTGCCTGGAGTATGGGGACAGGGGGCGGAGGCTACACCTTC.

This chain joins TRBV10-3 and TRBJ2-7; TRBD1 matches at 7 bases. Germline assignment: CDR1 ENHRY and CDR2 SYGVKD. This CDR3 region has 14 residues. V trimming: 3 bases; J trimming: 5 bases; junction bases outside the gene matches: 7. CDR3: CAISDYDRDHEQYF. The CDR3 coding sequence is TGTGCCATCAGTGACTACGACAGGGACCACGAGCAGTACTTC.

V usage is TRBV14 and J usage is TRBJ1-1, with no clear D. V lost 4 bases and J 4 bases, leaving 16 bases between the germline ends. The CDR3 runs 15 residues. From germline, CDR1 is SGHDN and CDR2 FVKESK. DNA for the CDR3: TGTGCCAGCAGCCCACTATGGATCGAGGGCACTGAAGCTTTCTTT. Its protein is CASSPLWIEGTEAFF.

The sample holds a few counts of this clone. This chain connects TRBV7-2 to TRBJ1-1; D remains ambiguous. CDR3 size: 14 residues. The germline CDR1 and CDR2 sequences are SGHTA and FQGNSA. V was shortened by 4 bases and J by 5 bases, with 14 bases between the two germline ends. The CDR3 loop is CASSSYRVYTEAFF. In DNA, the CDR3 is TGTGCCAGCAGCTCATACAGAGTGTATACTGAAGCTTTCTTT.

In nucleotides, the CDR3 is TGTGCCAGCAGTGTGGATTCTGGGGCCAACGTCCTGACTTTC. It specifies CASSVDSGANVLTF. The chain carries TRBV6-1 and TRBJ2-6; D not certain. The CDR3 spans 14 residues. Trimming stripped 4 bases from V and 1 base from J, with 5 bases between. Germline V gives CDR1 MNHNS, CDR2 SASEGT.

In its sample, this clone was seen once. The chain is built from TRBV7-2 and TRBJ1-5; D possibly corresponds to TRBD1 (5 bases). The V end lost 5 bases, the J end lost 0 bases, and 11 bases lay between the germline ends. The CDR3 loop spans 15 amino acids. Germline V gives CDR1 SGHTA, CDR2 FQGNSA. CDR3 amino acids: CASSPRDFSNQPQHF. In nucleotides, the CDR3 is TGTGCCAGCAGCCCCCGGGACTTTAGCAATCAGCCCCAGCATTTT. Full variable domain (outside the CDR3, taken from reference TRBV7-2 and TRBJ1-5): GAGVSQSPSNKVTEKGKDVELRCDPISGHTALYWYRQSLGQGLEFLIYFQGNSAPDKSGLPSDRFSAERTGGSVSTLTIQRTQQEDSAVYLCASSPRDFSNQPQHFGDGTRLSIL.

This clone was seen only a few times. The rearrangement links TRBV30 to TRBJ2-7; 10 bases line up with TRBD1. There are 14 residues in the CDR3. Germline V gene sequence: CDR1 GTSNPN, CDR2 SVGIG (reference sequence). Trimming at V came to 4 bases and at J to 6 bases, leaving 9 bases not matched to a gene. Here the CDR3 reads CAWNTGQGNGEQYF. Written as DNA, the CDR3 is TGTGCCTGGAATACGGGACAGGGGAATGGCGAGCAGTACTTC.

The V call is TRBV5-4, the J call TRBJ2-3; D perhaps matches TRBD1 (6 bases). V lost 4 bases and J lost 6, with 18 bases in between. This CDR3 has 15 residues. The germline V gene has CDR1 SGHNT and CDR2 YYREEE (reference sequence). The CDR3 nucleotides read TGTGCCAGCAGCCTTGGCCAGGGGAGAGGGGATACGCAGTATTTT. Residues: CASSLGQGRGDTQYF.

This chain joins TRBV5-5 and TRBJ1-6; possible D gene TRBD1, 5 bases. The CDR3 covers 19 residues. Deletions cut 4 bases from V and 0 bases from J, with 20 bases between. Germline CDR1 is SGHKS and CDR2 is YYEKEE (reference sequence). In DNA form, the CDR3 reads TGTGCCAGCAGCCTGGAGGGACGACGTAGGAGCTCCTATAATTCACCCCTCCACTTT. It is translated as CASSLEGRRRSSYNSPLHF.

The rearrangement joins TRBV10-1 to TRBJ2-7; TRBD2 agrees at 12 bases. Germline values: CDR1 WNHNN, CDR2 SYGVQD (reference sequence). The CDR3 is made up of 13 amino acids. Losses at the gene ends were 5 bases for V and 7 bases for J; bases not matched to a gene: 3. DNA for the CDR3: TGCGCCAGCAGTCCGGGACTAGCGGGTGAGCAGTACTTC. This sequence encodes CASSPGLAGEQYF.

The CDR3, as DNA: TGCGCCAGCAGCCAAGGTTCAGGGGCCGGGGAGCTGTTTTTT. It encodes CASSQGSGAGELFF. The chain employs TRBV4-3 and TRBJ2-2, with D perhaps matching TRBD1 (6 bases). This CDR3 has 14 amino acids. Germline assignment: CDR1 LGHNA and CDR2 YSLEER. Trimming left V 1 base short and J 6 bases short, with 9 bases between.

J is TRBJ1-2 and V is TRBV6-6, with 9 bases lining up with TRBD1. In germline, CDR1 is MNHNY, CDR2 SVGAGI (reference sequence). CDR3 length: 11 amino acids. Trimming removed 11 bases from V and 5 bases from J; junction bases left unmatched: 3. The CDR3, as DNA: TGTGCCGCGGGACAGGGATATGGCTACACCTTC. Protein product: CAAGQGYGYTF.

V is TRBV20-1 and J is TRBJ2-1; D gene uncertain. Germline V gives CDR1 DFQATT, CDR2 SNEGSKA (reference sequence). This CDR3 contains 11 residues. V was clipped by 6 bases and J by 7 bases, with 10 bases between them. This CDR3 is CSAPDPNEQFF. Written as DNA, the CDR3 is TGCAGTGCCCCGGATCCTAATGAGCAGTTCTTC.

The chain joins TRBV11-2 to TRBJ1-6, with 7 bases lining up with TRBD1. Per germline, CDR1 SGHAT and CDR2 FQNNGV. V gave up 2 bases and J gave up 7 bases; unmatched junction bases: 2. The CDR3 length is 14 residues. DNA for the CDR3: TGTGCCAGCAGCTTAACAGGGGTAAATTCACCCCTCCACTTT. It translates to CASSLTGVNSPLHF.

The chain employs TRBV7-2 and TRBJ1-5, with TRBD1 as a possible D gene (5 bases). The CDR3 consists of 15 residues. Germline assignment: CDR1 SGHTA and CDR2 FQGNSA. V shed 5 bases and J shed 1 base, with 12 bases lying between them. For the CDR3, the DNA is TGTGCCAGCAGCCCAGGGACGGTCAGCAATCAGCCCCAGCATTTT. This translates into CASSPGTVSNQPQHF.

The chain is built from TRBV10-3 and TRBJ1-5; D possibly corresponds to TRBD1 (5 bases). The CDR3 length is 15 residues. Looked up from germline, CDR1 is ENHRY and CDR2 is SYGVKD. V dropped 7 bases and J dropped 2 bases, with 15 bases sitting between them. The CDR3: CAINKLRVRNQPQHF. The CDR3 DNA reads TGTGCCATCAACAAGCTCAGGGTTCGCAATCAGCCCCAGCATTTT.

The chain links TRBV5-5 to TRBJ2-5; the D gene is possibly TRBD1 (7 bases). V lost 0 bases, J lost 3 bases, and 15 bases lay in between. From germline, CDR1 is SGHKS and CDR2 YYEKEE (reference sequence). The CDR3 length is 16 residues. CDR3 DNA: TGTGCCAGCAGCTTGGGGGGTGGCGGGACAGAAGAGACCCAGTACTTC. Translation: CASSLGGGGTEETQYF.

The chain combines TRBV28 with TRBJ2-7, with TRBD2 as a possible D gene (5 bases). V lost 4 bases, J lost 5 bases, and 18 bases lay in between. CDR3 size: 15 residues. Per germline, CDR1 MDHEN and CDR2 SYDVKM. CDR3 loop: CASSSPGITTNEQYF. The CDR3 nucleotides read TGTGCCAGCAGTTCGCCGGGAATCACTACCAACGAGCAGTACTTC.

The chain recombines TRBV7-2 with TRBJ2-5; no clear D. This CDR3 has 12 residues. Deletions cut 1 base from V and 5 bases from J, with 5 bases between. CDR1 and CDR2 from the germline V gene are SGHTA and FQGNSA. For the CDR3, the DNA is TGTGCCAGCAGCTTAGACCTCGAGACCCAGTACTTC. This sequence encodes CASSLDLETQYF.

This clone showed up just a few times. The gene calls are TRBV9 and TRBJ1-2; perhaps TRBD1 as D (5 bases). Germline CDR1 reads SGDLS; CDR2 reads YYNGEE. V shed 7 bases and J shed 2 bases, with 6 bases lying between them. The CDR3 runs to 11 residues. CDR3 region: CASRDNYGYTF. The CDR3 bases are TGTGCCAGCCGGGACAACTATGGCTACACCTTC.

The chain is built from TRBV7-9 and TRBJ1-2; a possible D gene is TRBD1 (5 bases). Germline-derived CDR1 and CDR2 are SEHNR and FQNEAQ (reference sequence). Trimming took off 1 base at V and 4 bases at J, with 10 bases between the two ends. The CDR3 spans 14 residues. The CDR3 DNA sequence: TGTGCCAGCAGCTTAGTAGGGACCGCCTATGGCTACACCTTC. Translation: CASSLVGTAYGYTF.

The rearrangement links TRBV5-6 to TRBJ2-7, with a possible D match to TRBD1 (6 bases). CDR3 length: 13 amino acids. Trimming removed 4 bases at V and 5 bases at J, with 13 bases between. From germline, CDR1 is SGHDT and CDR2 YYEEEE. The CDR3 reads CASSPGEGNEQYF. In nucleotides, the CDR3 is TGTGCCAGCAGCCCAGGGGAAGGAAACGAGCAGTACTTC.

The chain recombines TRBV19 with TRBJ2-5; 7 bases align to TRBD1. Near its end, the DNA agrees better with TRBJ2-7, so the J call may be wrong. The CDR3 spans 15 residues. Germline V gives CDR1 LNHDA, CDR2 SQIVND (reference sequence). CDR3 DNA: TGTGCCAGTAGTATATCGACAGGGAGCTCCTACGAGCAGTACTTC. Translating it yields CASSISTGSSYEQYF.

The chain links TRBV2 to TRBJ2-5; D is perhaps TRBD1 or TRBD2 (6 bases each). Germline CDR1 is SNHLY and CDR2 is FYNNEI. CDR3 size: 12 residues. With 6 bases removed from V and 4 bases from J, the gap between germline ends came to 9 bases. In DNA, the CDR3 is TGTGCCAGCAGCGGGGGCACAGAGACCCAGTACTTC. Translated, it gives CASSGGTETQYF. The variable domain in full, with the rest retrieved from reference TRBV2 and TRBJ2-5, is EPEVTQTPSHQVTQMGQEVILRCVPISNHLYFYWYRQILGQKVEFLVSFYNNEISEKSEIFDDQFSVERPDGSNFTLKIRSTKLEDSAMYFCASSGGTETQYFGPGTRLLVL.

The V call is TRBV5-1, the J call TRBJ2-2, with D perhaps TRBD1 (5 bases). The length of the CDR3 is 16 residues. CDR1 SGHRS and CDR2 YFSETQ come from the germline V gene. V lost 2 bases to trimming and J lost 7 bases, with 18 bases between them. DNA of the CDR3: TGCGCCAGCAGCTTACAGGATGTAAGGTCGGGCGGGGAGCTGTTTTTT. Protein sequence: CASSLQDVRSGGELFF.

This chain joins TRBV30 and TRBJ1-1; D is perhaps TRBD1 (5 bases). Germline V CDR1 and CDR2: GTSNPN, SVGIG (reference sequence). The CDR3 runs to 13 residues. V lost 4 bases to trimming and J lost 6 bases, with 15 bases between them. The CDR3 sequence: CAWTVGARAEAFF. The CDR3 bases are TGTGCCTGGACTGTAGGGGCCCGCGCTGAAGCTTTCTTT.

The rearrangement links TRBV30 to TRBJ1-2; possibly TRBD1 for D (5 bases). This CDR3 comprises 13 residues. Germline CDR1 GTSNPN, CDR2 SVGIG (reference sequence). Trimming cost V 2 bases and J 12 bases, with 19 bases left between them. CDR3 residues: CAWSNDRQRGHTF. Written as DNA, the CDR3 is TGTGCCTGGAGTAACGATCGGCAAAGGGGACACACCTTC.

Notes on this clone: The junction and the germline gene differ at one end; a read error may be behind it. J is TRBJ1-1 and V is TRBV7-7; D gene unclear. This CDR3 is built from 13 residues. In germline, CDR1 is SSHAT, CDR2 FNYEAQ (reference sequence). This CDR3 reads CASSFGPHTEAFF. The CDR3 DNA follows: TGTGCTAGCAGCTTTGGCCCACACACTGAAGCTTTCTTT.

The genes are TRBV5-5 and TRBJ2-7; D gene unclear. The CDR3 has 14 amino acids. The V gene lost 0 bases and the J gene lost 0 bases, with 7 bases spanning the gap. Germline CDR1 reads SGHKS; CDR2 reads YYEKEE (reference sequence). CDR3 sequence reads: CASSLVPGSYEQYF. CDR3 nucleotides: TGTGCCAGCAGCTTGGTACCGGGCTCCTACGAGCAGTACTTC. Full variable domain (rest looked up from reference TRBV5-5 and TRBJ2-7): DAGVTQSPTHLIKTRGQQVTLRCSPISGHKSVSWYQQVLGQGPQFIFQYYEKEERGRGNFPDRFSARQFPNYSSELNVNALLLGDSALYLCASSLVPGSYEQYFGPGTRLTVT.

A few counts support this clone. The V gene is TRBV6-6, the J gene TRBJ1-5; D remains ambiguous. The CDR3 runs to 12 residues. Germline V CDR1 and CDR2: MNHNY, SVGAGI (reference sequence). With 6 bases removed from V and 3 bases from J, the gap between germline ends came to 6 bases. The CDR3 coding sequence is TGTGCCAGCAGGTCTTTCAATCAGCCCCAGCATTTT. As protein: CASRSFNQPQHF.

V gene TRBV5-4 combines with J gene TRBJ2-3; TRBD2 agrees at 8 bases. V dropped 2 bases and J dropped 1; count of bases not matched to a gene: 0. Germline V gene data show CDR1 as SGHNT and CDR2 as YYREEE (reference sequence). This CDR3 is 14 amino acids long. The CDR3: CASSLLAGTDTQYF. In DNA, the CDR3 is TGTGCCAGCAGCTTACTAGCGGGCACAGATACGCAGTATTTT.